This section outlines one T cell receptor beta chain sequence together with its context. This sample was included in a study of control samples from healthy donors and cancer patients. Assay used: immunoSEQ multiplex PCR; TCRdb lists only in-frame clones, some missing. The table has approximately 120,000 clones, roughly 90% seen once. Sequencing input: blood. The receptor was derived from a woman aged 50 to 65 in good health.

The CDR3 DNA reads as TGCGCCAGCAGCTTGAGACCGGAGGACACAGATACGCAGTATTTT. Residues: CASSLRPEDTDTQYF. V and J are TRBV5-1 and TRBJ2-3; D perhaps matches TRBD2 (5 bases). This CDR3 has 15 amino acids. Germline lookup yields CDR1 SGHRS and CDR2 YFSETQ. Trimming shortened V by 1 base and J by 2 bases, and 11 bases separated the two germline ends.